The following is a TCR beta chain sequence with its context. The data originate from a study of blood T cell repertoires in COVID-19. The V gene's germline CDR1 is SGHDT and CDR2 YYEEEE. Trimming removed 0 bases from V and 4 bases from J, with 8 bases in between. CDR3 length: 14 amino acids. Sequencing was performed with immunoSEQ multiplex PCR; in TCRdb, only in-frame clones are kept and a portion is missing. The sample holds 100,000 to 150,000 clones, approximately 85% seen once. The sequencing sample was made of peripheral blood. V gene TRBV5-6 combines with J gene TRBJ1-3, with D unresolved. The sequence was collected from a man younger than 45 with COVID-19, enrolled during active disease. The CDR3 sequence is CASSLGGKGNTIYF. The CDR3 nucleotides read TGTGCCAGCAGCTTGGGAGGCAAAGGAAACACCATATATTTT.